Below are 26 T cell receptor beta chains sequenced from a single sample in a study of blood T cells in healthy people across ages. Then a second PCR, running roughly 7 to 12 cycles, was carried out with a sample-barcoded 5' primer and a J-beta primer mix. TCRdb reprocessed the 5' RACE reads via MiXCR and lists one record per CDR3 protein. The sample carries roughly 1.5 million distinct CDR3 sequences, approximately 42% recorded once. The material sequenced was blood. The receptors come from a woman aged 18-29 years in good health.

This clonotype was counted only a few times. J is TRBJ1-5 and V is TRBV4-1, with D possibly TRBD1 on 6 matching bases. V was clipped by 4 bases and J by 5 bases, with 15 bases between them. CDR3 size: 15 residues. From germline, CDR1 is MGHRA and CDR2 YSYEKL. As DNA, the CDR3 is TGCGCCAGCAGCCCCCAGGGGAGTGGAGATCAGCCCCAGCATTTT. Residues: CASSPQGSGDQPQHF.

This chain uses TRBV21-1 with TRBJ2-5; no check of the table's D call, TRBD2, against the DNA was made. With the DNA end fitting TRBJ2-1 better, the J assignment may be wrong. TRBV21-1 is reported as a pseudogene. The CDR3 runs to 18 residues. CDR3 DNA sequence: TGTGCCAGCACCAAGCTCGGACTAGCGGGAGATCCACAAGAGACCCAGTTCTTC. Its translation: CASTKLGLAGDPQETQFF.

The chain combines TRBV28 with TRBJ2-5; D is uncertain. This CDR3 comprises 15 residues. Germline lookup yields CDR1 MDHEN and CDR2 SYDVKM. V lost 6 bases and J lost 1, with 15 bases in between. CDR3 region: CASRMGIWGQETQYF. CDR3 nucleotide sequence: TGTGCCAGCAGGATGGGAATTTGGGGCCAAGAGACCCAGTACTTC.

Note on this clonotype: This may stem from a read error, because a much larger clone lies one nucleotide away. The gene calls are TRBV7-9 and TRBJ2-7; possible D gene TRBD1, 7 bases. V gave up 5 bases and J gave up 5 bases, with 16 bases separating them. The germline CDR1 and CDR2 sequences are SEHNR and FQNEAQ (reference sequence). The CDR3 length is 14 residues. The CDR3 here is CASSVGQGGHEQYF. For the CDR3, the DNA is TGTGCCAGCAGCGTGGGGCAGGGGGGCCACGAGCAGTACTTC.

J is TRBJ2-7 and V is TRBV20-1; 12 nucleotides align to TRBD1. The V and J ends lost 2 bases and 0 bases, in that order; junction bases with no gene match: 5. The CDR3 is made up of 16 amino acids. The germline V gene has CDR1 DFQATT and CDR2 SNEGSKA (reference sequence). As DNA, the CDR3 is TGCAGTGCTAGACCCGGGACAGGGGGCATCTCCTACGAGCAGTACTTC. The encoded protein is CSARPGTGGISYEQYF.

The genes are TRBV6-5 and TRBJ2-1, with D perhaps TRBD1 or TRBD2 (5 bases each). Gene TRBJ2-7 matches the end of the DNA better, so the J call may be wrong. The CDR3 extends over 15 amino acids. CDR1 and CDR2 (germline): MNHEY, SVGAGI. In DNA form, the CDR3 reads TGTGCCAGCAGAGGACCCGGGGCGTCCTACAATGAGCAGTACTTC. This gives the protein CASRGPGASYNEQYF.

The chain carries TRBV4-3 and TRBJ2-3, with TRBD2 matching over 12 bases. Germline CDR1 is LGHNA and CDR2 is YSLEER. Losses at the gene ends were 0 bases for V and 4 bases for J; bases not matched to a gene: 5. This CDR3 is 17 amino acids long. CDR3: CASSQEGLAGIADTQYF. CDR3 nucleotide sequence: TGCGCCAGCAGCCAAGAAGGACTAGCGGGGATCGCAGATACGCAGTATTTT.

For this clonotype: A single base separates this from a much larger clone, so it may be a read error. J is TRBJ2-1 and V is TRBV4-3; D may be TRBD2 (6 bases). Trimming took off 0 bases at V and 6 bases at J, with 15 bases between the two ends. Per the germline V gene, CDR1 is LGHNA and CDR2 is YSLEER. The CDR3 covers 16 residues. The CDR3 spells CASSQDFPSECNEQFF. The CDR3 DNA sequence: TGCGCCAGCAGCCAAGATTTCCCTAGCGAATGCAATGAGCAGTTCTTC.

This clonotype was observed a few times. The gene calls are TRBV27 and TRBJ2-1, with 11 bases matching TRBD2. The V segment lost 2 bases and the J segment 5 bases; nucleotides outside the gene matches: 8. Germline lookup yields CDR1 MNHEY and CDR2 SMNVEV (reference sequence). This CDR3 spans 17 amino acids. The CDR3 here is CASSLRSSGLADNEQFF. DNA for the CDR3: TGTGCCAGCAGTTTACGGTCGTCGGGACTAGCGGACAATGAGCAGTTCTTC.

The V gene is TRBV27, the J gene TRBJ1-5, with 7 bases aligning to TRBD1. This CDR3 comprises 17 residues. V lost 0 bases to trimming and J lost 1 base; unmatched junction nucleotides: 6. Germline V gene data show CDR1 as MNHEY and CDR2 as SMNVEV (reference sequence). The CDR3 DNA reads TGTGCCAGCAGTTTATCGGGTCAGGGGGGGAGCAATCAGCCCCAGCATTTT. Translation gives CASSLSGQGGSNQPQHF.

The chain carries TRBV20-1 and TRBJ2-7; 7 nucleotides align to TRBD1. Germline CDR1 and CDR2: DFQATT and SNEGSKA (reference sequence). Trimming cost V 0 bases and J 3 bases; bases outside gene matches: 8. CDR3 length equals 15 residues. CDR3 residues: CSARDSGGGFYEQYF. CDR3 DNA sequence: TGCAGTGCTAGAGACTCAGGGGGTGGTTTCTACGAGCAGTACTTC.

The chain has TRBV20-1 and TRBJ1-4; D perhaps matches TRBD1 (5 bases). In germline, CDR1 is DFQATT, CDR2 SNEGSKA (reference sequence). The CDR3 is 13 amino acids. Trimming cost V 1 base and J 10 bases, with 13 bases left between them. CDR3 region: CSARGDGERKLFF. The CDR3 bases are TGCAGTGCTAGAGGGGACGGAGAACGAAAACTGTTTTTT.

CDR3 bases: TGTGCCAGCAGTCTCTCCGGGGGGGAATTGGAGACCCAGTACTTC. It is translated as CASSLSGGELETQYF. The chain recombines TRBV12-3 or TRBV12-4 with TRBJ2-7; 8 nucleotides match TRBD2. The J call may be incorrect, as the DNA end agrees better with TRBJ2-5. This CDR3 comprises 15 residues.

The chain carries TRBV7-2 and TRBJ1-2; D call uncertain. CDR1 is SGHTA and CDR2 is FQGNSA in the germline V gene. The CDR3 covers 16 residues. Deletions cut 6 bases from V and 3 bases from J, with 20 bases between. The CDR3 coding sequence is TGTGCCAGCAGTTTAAACACGGGGATAGCTTACTATGGCTACACCTTC. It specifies CASSLNTGIAYYGYTF.

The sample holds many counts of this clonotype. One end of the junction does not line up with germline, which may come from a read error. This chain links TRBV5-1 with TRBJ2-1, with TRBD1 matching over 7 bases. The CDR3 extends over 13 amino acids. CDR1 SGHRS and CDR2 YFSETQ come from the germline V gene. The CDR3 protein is CASSLTGYNEQFF. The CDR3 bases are TGTGCCAGCAGCTTGACAGGGTACAATGAGCAGTTCTTC.

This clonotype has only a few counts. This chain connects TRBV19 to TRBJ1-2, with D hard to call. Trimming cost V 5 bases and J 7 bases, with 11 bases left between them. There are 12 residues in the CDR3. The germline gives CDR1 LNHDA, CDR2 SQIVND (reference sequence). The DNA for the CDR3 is TGTGCCAGTAGTCTTGAGGTCTCTGGCTACACCTTC. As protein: CASSLEVSGYTF.

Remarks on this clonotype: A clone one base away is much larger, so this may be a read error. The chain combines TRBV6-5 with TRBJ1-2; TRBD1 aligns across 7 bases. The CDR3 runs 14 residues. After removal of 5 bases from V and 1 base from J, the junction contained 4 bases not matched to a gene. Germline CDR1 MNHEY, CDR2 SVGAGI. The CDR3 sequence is CASSDGQVNYGYTF. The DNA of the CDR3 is TGTGCCAGCAGTGACGGACAGGTTAACTATGGCTACACCTTC.

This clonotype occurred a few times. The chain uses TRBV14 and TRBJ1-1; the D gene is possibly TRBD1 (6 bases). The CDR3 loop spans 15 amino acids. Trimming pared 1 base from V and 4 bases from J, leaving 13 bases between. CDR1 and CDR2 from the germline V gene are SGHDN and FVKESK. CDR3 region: CASSQVGQRGTEAFF. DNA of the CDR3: TGTGCCAGCAGCCAAGTCGGACAGCGAGGCACTGAAGCTTTCTTT.

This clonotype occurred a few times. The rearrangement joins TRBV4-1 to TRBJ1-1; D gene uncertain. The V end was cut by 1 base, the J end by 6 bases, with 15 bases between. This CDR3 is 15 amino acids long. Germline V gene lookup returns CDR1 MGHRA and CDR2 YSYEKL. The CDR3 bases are TGCGCCAGCAGCCAAGGAGGCGCTCGGTTCGCTGAAGCTTTCTTT. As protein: CASSQGGARFAEAFF.

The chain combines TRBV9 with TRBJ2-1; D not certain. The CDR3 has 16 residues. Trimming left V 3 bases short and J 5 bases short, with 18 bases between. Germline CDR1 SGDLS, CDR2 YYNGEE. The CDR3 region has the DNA TGTGCCAGCAGCGCCCGTCCGTTAAAACGAGACAATGAGCAGTTCTTC. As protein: CASSARPLKRDNEQFF.

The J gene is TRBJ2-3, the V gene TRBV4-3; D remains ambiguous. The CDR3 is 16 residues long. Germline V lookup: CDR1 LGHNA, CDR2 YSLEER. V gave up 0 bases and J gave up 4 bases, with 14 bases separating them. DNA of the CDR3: TGCGCCAGCAGCCAAGATTGGGGTTGGAGAGCAGATACGCAGTATTTT. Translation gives CASSQDWGWRADTQYF.

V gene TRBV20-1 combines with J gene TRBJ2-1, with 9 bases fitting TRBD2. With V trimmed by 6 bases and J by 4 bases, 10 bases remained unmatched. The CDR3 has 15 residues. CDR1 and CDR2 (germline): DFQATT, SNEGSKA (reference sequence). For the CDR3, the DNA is TGCAGTGCCTCAAGCGGGGGGCCAGATTACAATGAGCAGTTCTTC. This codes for CSASSGGPDYNEQFF.

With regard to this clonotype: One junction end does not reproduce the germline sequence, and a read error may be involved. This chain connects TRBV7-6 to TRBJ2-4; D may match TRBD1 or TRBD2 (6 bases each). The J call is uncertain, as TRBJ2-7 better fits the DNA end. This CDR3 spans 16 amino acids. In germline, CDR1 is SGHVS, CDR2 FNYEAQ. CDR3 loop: CVSSALTGAESYEQYF. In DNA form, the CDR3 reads TGTGTCAGCAGCGCCCTTACGGGGGCCGAGTCCTACGAGCAGTACTTC.

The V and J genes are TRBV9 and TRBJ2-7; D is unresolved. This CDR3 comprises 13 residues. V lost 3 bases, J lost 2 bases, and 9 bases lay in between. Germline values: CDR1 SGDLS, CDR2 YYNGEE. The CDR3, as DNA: TGTGCCAGCAGCGCCACAGATGCCTACGAGCAGTACTTC. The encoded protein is CASSATDAYEQYF.

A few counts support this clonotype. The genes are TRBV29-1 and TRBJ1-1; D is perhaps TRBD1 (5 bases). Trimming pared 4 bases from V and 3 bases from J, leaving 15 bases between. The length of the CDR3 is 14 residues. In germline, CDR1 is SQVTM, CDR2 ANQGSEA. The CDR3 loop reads CSVVTGAQDTEAFF. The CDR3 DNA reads TGCAGCGTTGTAACTGGGGCCCAGGACACTGAAGCTTTCTTT.

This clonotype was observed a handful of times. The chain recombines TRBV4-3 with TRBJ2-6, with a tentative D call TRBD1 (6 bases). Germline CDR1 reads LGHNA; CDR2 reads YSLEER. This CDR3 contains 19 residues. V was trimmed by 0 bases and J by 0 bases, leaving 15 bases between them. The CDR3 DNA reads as TGCGCCAGCAGCCAAGATGTACAGGGTGCCTTCTCTGGGGCCAACGTCCTGACTTTC. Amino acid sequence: CASSQDVQGAFSGANVLTF.